This T cell receptor beta chain emerged from a study of identical twins. General observations from the study: Instead of following the same donors, the conclusions were based on cross-sectional statistical analysis.

The V and J ends lost 4 bases and 7 bases respectively, with 15 bases between them. Germline assignment: CDR1 DFQATT and CDR2 SNEGSKA (reference sequence). This CDR3 is 13 amino acids long. This clonotype has more than one count but fewer than ten. Its target is unknown. In TCRdb, the 5' RACE reads were re-called with MiXCR into one record per CDR3 protein. The repertoire holds 1.5 million to 2 million distinct CDR3 sequences, 25% to 35% seen once, with approximately 0.25% in the top ten. V and J are TRBV20-1 and TRBJ2-3, with D possibly TRBD2 on 7 matching bases. Source material: cord blood. The TCR sequence derives from a newborn girl in good health. CDR3 nucleotides: TGCAGTGCTAACCCGCGGGGGCGAAATACGCAGTATTTT. Translated, it gives CSANPRGRNTQYF.